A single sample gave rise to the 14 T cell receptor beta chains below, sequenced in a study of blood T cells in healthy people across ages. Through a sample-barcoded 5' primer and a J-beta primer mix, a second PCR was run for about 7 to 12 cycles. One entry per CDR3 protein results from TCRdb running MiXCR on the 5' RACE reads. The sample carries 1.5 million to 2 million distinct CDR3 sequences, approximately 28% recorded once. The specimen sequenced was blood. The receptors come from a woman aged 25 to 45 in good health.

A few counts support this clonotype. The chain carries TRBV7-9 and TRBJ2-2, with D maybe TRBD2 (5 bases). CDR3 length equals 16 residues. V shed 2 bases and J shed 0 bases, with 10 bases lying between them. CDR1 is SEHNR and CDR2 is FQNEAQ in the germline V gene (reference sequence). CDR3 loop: CASSLPGSTNTGELFF. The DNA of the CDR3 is TGTGCCAGCAGCTTACCGGGATCCACGAACACCGGGGAGCTGTTTTTT.

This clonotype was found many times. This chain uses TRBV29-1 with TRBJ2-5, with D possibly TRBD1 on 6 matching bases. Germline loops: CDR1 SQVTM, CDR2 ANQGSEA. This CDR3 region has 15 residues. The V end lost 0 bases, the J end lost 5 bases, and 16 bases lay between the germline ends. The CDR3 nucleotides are TGCAGCGTTGAAGATCCTACAGGGTTCGGGGAGACCCAGTACTTC. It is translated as CSVEDPTGFGETQYF.

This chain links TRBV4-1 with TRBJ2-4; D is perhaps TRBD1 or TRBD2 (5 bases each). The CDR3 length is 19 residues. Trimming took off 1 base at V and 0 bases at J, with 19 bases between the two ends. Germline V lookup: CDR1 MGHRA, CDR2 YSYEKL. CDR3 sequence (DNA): TGCGCCAGCAGCCAAGGGGCGGCGAGGGGCGCGGGAGCCAAAAACATTCAGTACTTC. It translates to CASSQGAARGAGAKNIQYF.

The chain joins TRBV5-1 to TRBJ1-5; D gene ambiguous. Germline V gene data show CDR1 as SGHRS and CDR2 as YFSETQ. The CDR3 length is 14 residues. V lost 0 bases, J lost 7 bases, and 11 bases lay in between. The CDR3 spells CASSLGPSGQPQHF. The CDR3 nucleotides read TGCGCCAGCAGCTTGGGGCCGTCGGGGCAGCCCCAGCATTTT. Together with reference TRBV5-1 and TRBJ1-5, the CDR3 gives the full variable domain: KAGVTQTPRYLIKTRGQQVTLSCSPISGHRSVSWYQQTPGQGLQFLFEYFSETQRNKGNFPGRFSGRQFSNSRSEMNVSTLELGDSALYLCASSLGPSGQPQHFGDGTRLSIL.

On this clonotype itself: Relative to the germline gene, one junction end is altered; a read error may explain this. In nucleotides, the CDR3 is TGTGCCAGCAGCCACGGGACAGGGGGGTTATTT. Protein product: CASSHGTGGLF. The rearrangement uses TRBV7-9 and TRBJ2-3, with 11 bases aligning to TRBD1. The germline gives CDR1 SEHNR, CDR2 FQNEAQ (reference sequence). The CDR3 is 11 residues long. The entire variable domain, with the rest obtained from reference TRBV7-9 and TRBJ2-3, is as follows: DTGVSQNPRHKITKRGQNVTFRCDPISEHNRLYWYRQTLGQGPEFLTYFQNEAQLEKSRLLSDRFSAERPKGSFSTLEIQRTEQGDSAMYLCASSHGTGGLFGPGTRLTVL.

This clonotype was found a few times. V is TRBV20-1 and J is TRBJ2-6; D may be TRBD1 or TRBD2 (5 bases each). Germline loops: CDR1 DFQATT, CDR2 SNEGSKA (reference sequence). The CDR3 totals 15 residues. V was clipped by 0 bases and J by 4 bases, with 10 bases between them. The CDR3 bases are TGCAGTGCTAGAGACAAGGGGAGAGGGGCCAACGTCCTGACTTTC. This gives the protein CSARDKGRGANVLTF.

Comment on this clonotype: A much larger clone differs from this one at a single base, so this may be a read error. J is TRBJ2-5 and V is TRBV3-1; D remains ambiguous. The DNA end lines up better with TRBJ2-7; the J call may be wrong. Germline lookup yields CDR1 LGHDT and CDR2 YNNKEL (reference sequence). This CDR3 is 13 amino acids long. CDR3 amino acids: CANSQGDTYEQYF. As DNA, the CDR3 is TGTGCCAACAGCCAAGGAGACACCTACGAGCAGTACTTC.

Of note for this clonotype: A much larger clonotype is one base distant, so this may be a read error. The CDR3 DNA reads TGCAGTCTCCCGGAGGTCAACAATGAGCAGTACTTC. It is translated as CSLPEVNNEQYF. The J gene is TRBJ2-4, the V gene TRBV20-1; tentative D call: TRBD2 (5 bases). V lost 8 bases to trimming and J lost 13 bases, with 21 bases between them. Germline V gene sequence: CDR1 DFQATT, CDR2 SNEGSKA (reference sequence). This CDR3 is built from 12 residues.

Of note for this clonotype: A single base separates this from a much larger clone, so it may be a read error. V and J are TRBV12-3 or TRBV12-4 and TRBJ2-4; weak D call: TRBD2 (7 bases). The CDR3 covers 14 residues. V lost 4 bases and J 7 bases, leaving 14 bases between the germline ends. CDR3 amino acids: CASSSTGGCNIQYF. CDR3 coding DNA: TGTGCCAGCAGTTCAACGGGGGGCTGCAACATTCAGTACTTC.

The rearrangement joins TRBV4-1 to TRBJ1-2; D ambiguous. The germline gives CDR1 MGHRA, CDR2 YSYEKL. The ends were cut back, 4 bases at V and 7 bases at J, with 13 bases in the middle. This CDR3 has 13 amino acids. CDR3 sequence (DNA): TGCGCCAGCAGCCCTCAAGGGAATGGTGGCTACACCTTC. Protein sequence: CASSPQGNGGYTF.

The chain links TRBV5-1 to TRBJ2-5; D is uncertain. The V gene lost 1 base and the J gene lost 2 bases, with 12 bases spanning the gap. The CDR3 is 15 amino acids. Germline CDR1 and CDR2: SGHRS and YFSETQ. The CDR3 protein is CASSLLVVAQETQYF. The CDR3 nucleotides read TGCGCCAGCAGCTTGCTAGTGGTAGCACAAGAGACCCAGTACTTC.

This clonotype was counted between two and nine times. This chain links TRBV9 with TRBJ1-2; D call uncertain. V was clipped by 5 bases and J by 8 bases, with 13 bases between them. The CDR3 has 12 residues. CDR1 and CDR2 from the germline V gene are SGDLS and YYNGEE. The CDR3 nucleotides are TGTGCCAGCAGGGCCACTTTGGGGGGCTACACCTTC. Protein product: CASRATLGGYTF.

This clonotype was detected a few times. CDR3 coding DNA: TGTGCCAGCAAGGGACAGAAACTACACAATGAGCAGTTCTTC. Amino acids: CASKGQKLHNEQFF. The chain links TRBV12-3 or TRBV12-4 to TRBJ2-1; 7 nucleotides match TRBD1. V lost 7 bases, J lost 5 bases, and 8 bases stayed unmatched. The CDR3 consists of 14 residues.

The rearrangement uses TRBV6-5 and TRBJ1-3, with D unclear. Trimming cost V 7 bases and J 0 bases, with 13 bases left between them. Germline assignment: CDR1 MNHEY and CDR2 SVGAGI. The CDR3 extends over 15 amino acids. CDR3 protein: CASKNAWGSGNTIYF. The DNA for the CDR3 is TGTGCCAGCAAAAACGCGTGGGGCTCTGGAAACACCATATATTTT.